What follows are 15 T cell receptor beta chains derived from one specimen sequenced in a study of cytomegalovirus exposure and HLA in healthy donors. Primers included in the PCR were 60 Vbeta and 13 Jbeta primers. The method was immunoSEQ multiplex PCR; TCRdb's version includes in-frame clones alone and lacks a portion of them. The sample gives about 82,000 clones, around 68% of which show up once; about 9.1% is in the top ten. Sequencing was done on a sample of PBMCs. Every receptor here comes from a man aged 40-50 years in good health and CMV-seropositive.

The gene calls are TRBV7-9 and TRBJ2-1; TRBD1 agrees at 11 bases. The CDR3 sequence is 16 residues long. Germline CDR1 and CDR2: SEHNR and FQNEAQ (reference sequence). The V segment lost 4 bases and the J segment 7 bases; nucleotides outside the gene matches: 9. CDR3 loop: CASSYWTGGAGNEQFF. CDR3 DNA sequence: TGTGCCAGCAGCTACTGGACAGGGGGCGCGGGGAATGAGCAGTTCTTC.

This clone was counted between two and nine times. The rearrangement joins TRBV7-9 to TRBJ2-3, with 9 bases identical to TRBD2. The J segment lost 0 bases and the V segment lost 4 bases, leaving 5 bases of the junction unmatched. This CDR3 region has 16 residues. The germline V gene encodes CDR1 SEHNR and CDR2 FQNEAQ (reference sequence). The CDR3 spells CASSSGLADSTDTQYF. The CDR3 region has the DNA TGTGCCAGCAGCTCGGGACTAGCCGATAGCACAGATACGCAGTATTTT.

The CDR3 bases are TGTGCCAGCAGCAACAGGAGAGAGACCCAGTACTTC. Amino acids: CASSNRRETQYF. This chain connects TRBV6-5 to TRBJ2-5; a possible D gene is TRBD1 (5 bases). This CDR3 has 12 residues. Germline CDR1 reads MNHEY; CDR2 reads SVGAGI. Trimming pared 6 bases from V and 4 bases from J, leaving 9 bases between.

The V call is TRBV5-1, the J call TRBJ1-6; no clear D gene. Trimming removed 1 base at V and 9 bases at J, with 2 bases between. The CDR3 sequence is 11 residues long. Germline V gene sequence: CDR1 SGHRS, CDR2 YFSETQ. DNA of the CDR3: TGCGCCAGCAGCTTGCGTTCACCCCTCCACTTT. Amino acid sequence: CASSLRSPLHF.

A few counts support this clone. The chain uses TRBV7-8 and TRBJ1-5, with D unclear. The length of the CDR3 is 13 residues. Germline CDR1 is SGHVS and CDR2 is FQNEAQ. Trimming stripped 3 bases from V and 0 bases from J, with 3 bases between. The CDR3 spells CASSFNSNQPQHF. CDR3 nucleotide sequence: TGTGCCAGCAGCTTTAATAGCAATCAGCCCCAGCATTTT.

The V and J genes are TRBV14 and TRBJ2-5; possibly TRBD2 for D (5 bases). Germline values: CDR1 SGHDN, CDR2 FVKESK. This CDR3 is built from 15 residues. V was clipped by 2 bases and J by 7 bases, with 17 bases between them. CDR3 protein: CASSQLFAGEGTQYF. The CDR3 coding sequence is TGTGCCAGCAGCCAATTATTTGCGGGTGAGGGGACCCAGTACTTC.

The V and J genes are TRBV7-9 and TRBJ1-5; D is ambiguous. Germline-derived CDR1 and CDR2 are SEHNR and FQNEAQ (reference sequence). The length of the CDR3 is 17 residues. Trimming cost V 4 bases and J 0 bases, with 16 bases left between them. CDR3 bases: TGTGCCAGCAGCTCCTCCTCGGGGATAATTAGCAATCAGCCCCAGCATTTT. It encodes CASSSSSGIISNQPQHF.

The chain couples TRBV11-2 to TRBJ2-1; D is perhaps TRBD2 (6 bases). V lost 8 bases, J lost 2 bases, and 19 bases lay in between. The CDR3 runs to 16 residues. Germline V CDR1 and CDR2: SGHAT, FQNNGV. The CDR3 protein is CASGGSPQRAYNEQFF. The CDR3 DNA reads TGTGCCAGCGGGGGTAGCCCACAGCGGGCCTACAATGAGCAGTTCTTC.

Only one count was recorded for this clone. This sequence joins TRBV30 and TRBJ2-2; 8 nucleotides align to TRBD1. The CDR3 length is 14 residues. Germline values: CDR1 GTSNPN, CDR2 SVGIG (reference sequence). Germline trimming cut 3 bases from V and 7 bases from J; bases unmatched to any gene: 7. The CDR3 here is CAWRDLTGVGELFF. In DNA, the CDR3 is TGTGCCTGGAGAGACTTGACAGGGGTCGGGGAGCTGTTTTTT.

The chain employs TRBV9 and TRBJ2-1; possible D gene TRBD1, 6 bases. The V gene lost 1 base and the J gene lost 6 bases, with 11 bases spanning the gap. The CDR3 sequence is 14 residues long. Germline values: CDR1 SGDLS, CDR2 YYNGEE. The CDR3 spells CASSVSPDSNEQFF. The CDR3 DNA reads TGTGCCAGCAGCGTATCCCCGGACAGCAATGAGCAGTTCTTC.

The chain links TRBV2 to TRBJ1-4; D might be TRBD1 (5 bases). The germline gives CDR1 SNHLY, CDR2 FYNNEI. Between the trimmed V and J ends, which lost 6 bases and 8 bases, there was a span of 16 bases. This CDR3 is 14 amino acids long. The DNA for the CDR3 is TGTGCCAGCAGGGGAACAGGTGTCCGGGAAAAACTGTTTTTT. Protein: CASRGTGVREKLFF.

The rearrangement joins TRBV7-9 to TRBJ1-5; TRBD1 aligns across 9 bases. Losses at the gene ends were 5 bases for V and 10 bases for J; bases not matched to a gene: 12. Germline loops: CDR1 SEHNR, CDR2 FQNEAQ (reference sequence). The CDR3 length is 15 residues. CDR3: CASSRGTGKFEPQHF. In nucleotides, the CDR3 is TGTGCCAGCAGCCGCGGGACAGGGAAGTTTGAACCCCAGCATTTT.

The gene calls are TRBV29-1 and TRBJ1-1; 9 bases line up with TRBD1. The germline gives CDR1 SQVTM, CDR2 ANQGSEA. Trimming at V came to 6 bases and at J to 1 base, leaving 6 bases not matched to a gene. The CDR3 covers 14 residues. CDR3 amino acids: CSVPTGGGNTEAFF. The CDR3 nucleotides are TGCAGCGTACCGACAGGGGGGGGGAACACTGAAGCTTTCTTT.

The chain is built from TRBV10-2 and TRBJ1-1, with D maybe TRBD1 (6 bases). The CDR3 is made up of 15 amino acids. Trimming took 11 bases from V and 0 from J, leaving 19 bases between them. The V gene's germline CDR1 is WSHSY and CDR2 SAAADI. As DNA, the CDR3 is TGCGCCGCTAAGCAGGACAGTCCCATGAACACTGAAGCTTTCTTT. Its translation: CAAKQDSPMNTEAFF.

This chain uses TRBV11-3 with TRBJ1-1; 7 bases line up with TRBD1. The CDR3 extends over 13 amino acids. J lost 1 base, V lost 8 bases, and 4 bases had no gene match. Germline V gene data show CDR1 as SGHNT and CDR2 as YENEEA. The CDR3, as DNA: TGTGCCAGCTCACAGGGGCCGAACACTGAAGCTTTCTTT. As protein: CASSQGPNTEAFF.